These T cell receptor beta chains were read from a single sample in a study of graft-versus-host responses after intestinal transplantation. Their specific antigens are unknown. Generated by immunoSEQ multiplex PCR, the TCRdb table keeps only in-frame clones and is missing some. The data hold approximately 92,000 clones, with about 90% observed a single time. This material consisted of unstimulated CD8+ T cells sorted from spleen or lymph node cells, taken before intestinal transplant. Receptor source: a human donor who received an intestinal transplant. Both conserved end residues are part of each CDR3. Fields, in order: J gene, V gene, clone size, D gene, CDR3 protein, CDR3 DNA. D genes are given only for firm matches. A row's size may be missing; if present it is once, few, many or a size class.

>TRBJ1-4|TRBV29-1|-|-
CSVESPGLNEKLFF
TGCAGCGTTGAATCCCCGGGACTTAATGAAAAACTGTTTTTT
>TRBJ2-7|TRBV30|-|-
CAWSFLDSYEQYF
TGTGCCTGGAGTTTCCTGGACAGCTACGAGCAGTACTTC
>TRBJ1-5|TRBV7-6|-|-
CASSLERSAQPQHF
TGTGCCAGCAGCTTAGAGCGGTCGGCTCAGCCCCAGCATTTT
>TRBJ2-7|TRBV10-3|-|-
CAISERSLSYEQYF
TGTGCCATCAGTGAACGCAGTCTTTCCTACGAGCAGTACTTC
>TRBJ2-5|TRBV2|once|-
CASRPPAWETQYF
TGTGCCAGCAGGCCACCGGCGTGGGAGACCCAGTACTTC
>TRBJ1-5|TRBV29-1|-|-
CTLQKYPDAKGGNQPQHF
TGCACCCTACAGAAATACCCTGACGCAAAAGGGGGCAATCAGCCCCAGCATTTT
>TRBJ1-3|TRBV9|once|-
CASSDPLGGLSGNTIYF
TGTGCCAGCAGCGACCCGCTGGGCGGTCTCTCTGGAAACACCATATATTTT
>TRBJ2-1|TRBV7-3|-|-
CASRVSPPHQGNEQFF
TGTGCCAGCAGGGTTTCTCCCCCTCATCAGGGGAATGAGCAGTTCTTC
>TRBJ1-6|TRBV6-5|-|TRBD1
CASSKGAGLNSPLHF
TGTGCCAGCAGCAAGGGGGCAGGCCTCAATTCACCCCTCCACTTT
>TRBJ2-5|TRBV18|-|TRBD1
CASSGTGGETQYF
TGTGCCAGCTCCGGGACAGGGGGAGAGACCCAGTACTTC
>TRBJ2-1|TRBV19|-|-
CASAASDNSYNEQFF
TGTGCCAGTGCCGCATCTGATAATTCCTACAATGAGCAGTTCTTC
>TRBJ1-3|TRBV29-1|-|-
CSVEWTEYTGNTIYF
TGCAGCGTGGAATGGACGGAATATACTGGAAACACCATATATTTT
>TRBJ1-2|TRBV6-1|-|-
CASSEIQEANYGYTF
TGTGCCAGCAGTGAGATACAGGAAGCTAACTATGGCTACACCTTC
>TRBJ2-1|TRBV13|-|-
CASSLRRAYNEQFF
TGTGCCAGCAGCCTAAGGAGGGCCTACAATGAGCAGTTCTTC
>TRBJ2-1|TRBV28|-|-
CASSLGLSSEQFF
TGTGCCAGCAGTCTAGGACTTTCTAGTGAGCAGTTCTTC
>TRBJ2-3|TRBV29-1|-|TRBD2
CSATSGRSDTQYF
TGCAGCGCGACTAGCGGGAGATCAGATACGCAGTATTTT
>TRBJ2-7|TRBV27|-|-
CASHSWGEQYF
TGTGCCAGCCACAGTTGGGGCGAGCAGTACTTC
>TRBJ2-2|TRBV21-1|-|-
CASGEEGPGELFF
TGTGCCAGCGGGGAAGAGGGCCCCGGGGAGCTGTTTTTT
>TRBJ2-3|TRBV6-1|-|-
CASSTSWGTADTQYF
TGTGCCAGCAGCACCTCGTGGGGGACCGCAGATACGCAGTATTTT
>TRBJ2-1|TRBV6-1|-|-
CASTVRWARYNEQFF
TGTGCCAGCACGGTCAGATGGGCACGGTATAATGAGCAGTTCTTC
>TRBJ2-7|TRBV4-2|-|-
CASSQVPAVGSLYEQYF
TGTGCCAGCAGCCAAGTTCCTGCGGTGGGAAGTCTTTACGAGCAGTACTTC
>TRBJ1-2|TRBV4-3|-|-
CASSLDSYGYTF
TGCGCCAGCAGCCTCGACAGCTATGGCTACACCTTC
>TRBJ2-1|TRBV19|-|-
CASSIGVVLPNEQFF
TGTGCCAGTAGTATCGGGGTAGTTTTGCCCAATGAGCAGTTCTTC
>TRBJ1-2|TRBV5-6|once|-
CASSLGQSLNGYTF
TGTGCCAGCAGCTTGGGACAGTCCCTGAATGGCTACACCTTC
>TRBJ1-1|TRBV6-1|-|-
CASRNGVNTEAFF
TGTGCCAGCAGAAACGGGGTGAACACTGAAGCTTTCTTT
>TRBJ1-1|TRBV5-6|-|-
CASSFQLGEAFF
TGTGCCAGCAGCTTTCAGTTGGGTGAAGCTTTCTTT
>TRBJ1-1|TRBV11-2|-|TRBD1
CASNPIQGARVATEAFF
TGTGCCAGCAATCCCATACAGGGGGCGCGGGTAGCGACTGAAGCTTTCTTT
>TRBJ2-2|TRBV25-1|-|-
CASSVTGNTGELFF
TGTGCCAGCAGTGTAACCGGTAACACCGGGGAGCTGTTTTTT
>TRBJ2-7|TRBV5-4|-|TRBD1
CASSDRGETYEQYF
TGTGCCAGCAGCGACAGGGGAGAGACCTACGAGCAGTACTTC
>TRBJ1-5|TRBV19|-|-
CASTDGGGLGTNQPQHF
TGTGCCAGTACCGACGGAGGGGGATTAGGGACGAATCAGCCCCAGCATTTT
>TRBJ2-2|TRBV7-3|-|-
CASSSGGSGELFF
TGTGCCAGCAGCAGTGGGGGTTCCGGGGAGCTGTTTTTT
>TRBJ2-1|TRBV10-3|-|TRBD2
CAISEGLAVYNEQFF
TGTGCCATCAGTGAGGGACTAGCGGTCTACAATGAGCAGTTCTTC
>TRBJ2-3|TRBV6-4|few|TRBD2
CASSVAGGTDTQYF
TGTGCCAGCAGTGTAGCGGGGGGCACAGATACGCAGTATTTT
>TRBJ2-2|TRBV19|-|-
CASSIATYTGELFF
TGTGCCAGTAGTATCGCCACTTACACCGGGGAGCTGTTTTTT
>TRBJ1-1|TRBV28|-|-
CASSFIEGPRAFF
TGTGCCAGCAGTTTTATCGAGGGGCCTCGCGCTTTCTTT
>TRBJ2-3|TRBV7-3|-|-
CASSLTGGTSTDTQYF
TGTGCCAGCAGCTTAACTGGCGGTACTAGCACAGATACGCAGTATTTT
>TRBJ2-7|TRBV5-6|-|-
CASSLAGRDEQYF
TGTGCCAGCAGCTTGGCCGGTCGGGACGAGCAGTACTTC
>TRBJ2-5|TRBV10-3|-|-
CAISGGGDPETQYF
TGTGCCATCTCCGGAGGGGGGGACCCAGAGACCCAGTACTTC
>TRBJ1-5|TRBV18|once|-
CASSPEYWGATRNQPQHF
TGTGCCAGCTCACCAGAGTACTGGGGGGCCACCCGCAATCAGCCCCAGCATTTT
>TRBJ1-1|TRBV19|-|-
CASSTGNTEAFF
TGTGCCAGTAGTACCGGGAACACTGAAGCTTTCTTT
>TRBJ2-3|TRBV9|-|TRBD2
CASRGGGSGGKIDTQYF
TGTGCCAGCCGCGGAGGGGGTAGCGGGGGTAAAATAGATACGCAGTATTTT
>TRBJ1-2|TRBV9|-|-
CASSGPHEIHGYTF
TGTGCCAGCAGCGGACCGCATGAAATTCATGGCTACACCTTC
>TRBJ1-1|TRBV30|-|-
CAWSPGRQWNTEAFF
TGTGCCTGGAGTCCGGGCCGCCAATGGAACACTGAAGCTTTCTTT
>TRBJ2-7|TRBV28|once|-
CASSLPDSGTYEQYF
TGTGCCAGCAGTTTACCCGACAGTGGAACCTACGAGCAGTACTTC
>TRBJ2-1|TRBV15|-|TRBD2
CATSRGLAGRSNEQFF
TGTGCCACCAGCAGAGGACTAGCGGGACGAAGCAATGAGCAGTTCTTC
>TRBJ1-5|TRBV5-6|-|-
CASSFGTQAFQPQHF
TGTGCCAGCAGCTTTGGGACACAGGCGTTTCAGCCCCAGCATTTT
>TRBJ2-1|TRBV29-1|-|-
CSGRGGEQFF
TGCAGCGGGAGGGGTGGTGAGCAGTTCTTC
>TRBJ2-7|TRBV7-2|-|TRBD1
CASSSLGTGPYEQYF
TGTGCCAGCAGTTCCCTCGGGACAGGTCCCTACGAGCAGTACTTC
>TRBJ2-2|TRBV5-3|-|-
CARSLIPGHPNTGELFF
TGTGCCAGAAGCTTAATCCCAGGACACCCGAACACCGGGGAGCTGTTTTTT
>TRBJ1-6|TRBV5-1|-|-
CASSLASRDWGNSPLHF
TGCGCCAGCAGCTTGGCCTCCAGGGACTGGGGGAATTCACCCCTCCACTTT
>TRBJ2-5|TRBV6-5|-|TRBD2
CASSRTSGSLETQYF
TGTGCCAGCAGTCGGACTAGCGGGAGTCTGGAGACCCAGTACTTC
>TRBJ2-7|TRBV4-1|few|-
CASSRSTRGTYEQYF
TGCGCCAGCAGCCGATCGACACGGGGAACCTACGAGCAGTACTTC
>TRBJ2-7|TRBV6-1|-|-
CAGRGPSYEQYF
TGTGCCGGTCGGGGGCCCTCCTACGAGCAGTACTTC
>TRBJ2-5|TRBV28|-|TRBD1
CASRPGQGLETQYF
TGTGCCAGTCGGCCGGGACAGGGGTTAGAGACCCAGTACTTC
>TRBJ2-2|TRBV5-6|-|-
CASSLIAGELFF
TGTGCCAGCAGCTTGATTGCCGGGGAGCTGTTTTTT
>TRBJ2-7|TRBV11-3|-|-
CASSLDPGQQNAYEQYF
TGTGCCAGCAGCTTAGATCCTGGACAGCAAAACGCCTACGAGCAGTACTTC
>TRBJ2-5|TRBV5-1|-|TRBD2
CASSLVVGGTQETQYF
TGCGCCAGCAGCTTGGTGGTGGGGGGGACCCAAGAGACCCAGTACTTC
>TRBJ2-1|TRBV9|-|TRBD2
CASSKFPLRVAGDRSYNEQFF
TGTGCCAGCAGCAAATTCCCCCTCCGGGTAGCGGGAGATAGGTCCTACAATGAGCAGTTCTTC
>TRBJ2-7|TRBV29-1|-|-
CSVFDGQSSYEQYF
TGCAGCGTATTCGATGGACAGTCCTCCTACGAGCAGTACTTC